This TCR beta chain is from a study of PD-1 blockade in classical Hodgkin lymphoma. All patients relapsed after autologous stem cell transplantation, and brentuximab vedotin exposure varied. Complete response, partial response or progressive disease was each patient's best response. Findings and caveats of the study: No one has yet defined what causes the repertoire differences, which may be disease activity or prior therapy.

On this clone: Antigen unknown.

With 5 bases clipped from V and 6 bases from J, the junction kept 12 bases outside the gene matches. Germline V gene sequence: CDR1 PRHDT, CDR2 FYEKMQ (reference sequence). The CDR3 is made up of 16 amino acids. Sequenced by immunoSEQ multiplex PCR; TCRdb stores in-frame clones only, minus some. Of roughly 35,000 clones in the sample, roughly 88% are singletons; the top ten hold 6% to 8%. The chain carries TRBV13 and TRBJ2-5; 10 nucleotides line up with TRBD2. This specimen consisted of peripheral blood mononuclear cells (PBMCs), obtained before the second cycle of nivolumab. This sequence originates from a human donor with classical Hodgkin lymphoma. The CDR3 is CASSPRASGSVKTQYF. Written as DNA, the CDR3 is TGTGCCAGCAGCCCTAGAGCTAGCGGGAGCGTCAAGACCCAGTACTTC.